The 17 T cell receptor beta chains presented below share a single source sample, sequenced in a study of blood T cells in healthy people across ages (dated by TCRdb to 2013 to 2016). The method behind the library was 5' RACE. Sequenced on an Illumina HiSeq 2500. A second PCR of about 7 to 12 cycles was run with a J-beta primer mix and a sample-barcoded 5' primer. The public reads were reprocessed in TCRdb via fastp at Q25 and MiXCR, keeping in-frame beta chains. Rows with a matching CDR3 protein are joined into one entry that keeps the most common DNA and genes. The sample records roughly 900,000 distinct CDR3 sequences, around 28% of which are singletons. The ten largest clones represent approximately 15% of the sample. Sample: blood. The receptor source for this set is a woman aged 80 or over in good health.

Of note for this clonotype: One end of the junction fails to match germline, which may point to a read error. V usage is TRBV5-1 and J usage is TRBJ2-2; TRBD2 agrees at 12 bases. Per germline, CDR1 SGHRS and CDR2 YFSETQ. CDR3 length: 16 residues. The CDR3 region has the DNA TGCGCCAGCAGCTGGGGACTAGCGGGCTCAACCGGGGAGCGGTTTTTT. Its translation: CASSWGLAGSTGERFF. Using reference TRBV5-1 and TRBJ2-2 for the parts outside the CDR3, the full variable domain is KAGVTQTPRYLIKTRGQQVTLSCSPISGHRSVSWYQQTPGQGLQFLFEYFSETQRNKGNFPGRFSGRQFSNSRSEMNVSTLELGDSALYLCASSWGLAGSTGERFFGEGSRLTVL.

The chain couples TRBV30 to TRBJ1-1; D is ambiguous. The V and J ends lost 1 base and 11 bases respectively, with 20 bases between them. CDR1 GTSNPN and CDR2 SVGIG come from the germline V gene (reference sequence). The CDR3 is 14 amino acids. The CDR3, as DNA: TGTGCCTGGAGTGCAAGCAGAGGGAGTAGTAGGGCTTTCTTT. Its protein product is CAWSASRGSSRAFF.

This clonotype was picked up many times. V gene TRBV5-5 combines with J gene TRBJ2-1; D may correspond to TRBD1 or TRBD2 (5 bases each). The CDR3 is 14 amino acids. The V and J ends lost 0 bases and 10 bases respectively, with 14 bases between them. Per the germline V gene, CDR1 is SGHKS and CDR2 is YYEKEE (reference sequence). CDR3 protein: CASSLEVRGREQFF. For the CDR3, the DNA is TGTGCCAGCAGCTTGGAGGTCCGGGGCAGGGAGCAGTTCTTC.

The chain joins TRBV10-3 to TRBJ2-2; D is uncertain. CDR3 length: 14 amino acids. V was clipped by 2 bases and J by 3 bases, with 7 bases between them. Per the germline V gene, CDR1 is ENHRY and CDR2 is SYGVKD. The DNA for the CDR3 is TGTGCCATCAGTGAGGGCTACGACACCGGGGAGCTGTTTTTT. This gives the protein CAISEGYDTGELFF.

This clonotype was observed at least ten times. The chain has TRBV24-1 and TRBJ1-5; no reliable D call. Germline lookup yields CDR1 KGHDR and CDR2 SFDVKD. V was trimmed by 4 bases and J by 2 bases, leaving 11 bases between them. The CDR3 is 15 residues long. The CDR3 DNA is TGTGCCACCAGTGACTCCCGGACTGGCAATCAGCCCCAGCATTTT. This encodes CATSDSRTGNQPQHF.

This clonotype showed up just a few times. V is TRBV30 and J is TRBJ2-5; 9 nucleotides agree with TRBD1. Germline V CDR1 and CDR2: GTSNPN, SVGIG (reference sequence). The CDR3 extends over 11 amino acids. J lost 8 bases, V lost 5 bases, and 3 bases had no gene match. The CDR3 DNA sequence: TGTGCCTGGGGACAGGGGCTAACCCAGTACTTC. This sequence encodes CAWGQGLTQYF.

The chain combines TRBV29-1 with TRBJ2-2; D remains ambiguous. The V and J ends lost 6 bases and 5 bases respectively, with 10 bases between them. Germline CDR1 reads SQVTM; CDR2 reads ANQGSEA. The length of the CDR3 is 12 residues. The CDR3 protein is CSVDGKTGELFF. CDR3 in DNA: TGCAGCGTCGACGGCAAGACCGGGGAGCTGTTTTTT.

This clonotype came up many times. V and J are TRBV29-1 and TRBJ1-2, with 8 bases identical to TRBD1. The CDR3 has 15 residues. The J segment lost 6 bases and the V segment lost 6 bases, leaving 15 bases of the junction unmatched. Per germline, CDR1 SQVTM and CDR2 ANQGSEA. For the CDR3, the DNA is TGCAGCGTCATTCGCTCGGACAGGGTGATCGATGGCTACACCTTC. Its translation is CSVIRSDRVIDGYTF.

V gene TRBV6-5 combines with J gene TRBJ1-5, with D perhaps TRBD1 (5 bases). V lost 7 bases, J lost 9 bases, and 19 bases lay in between. The CDR3 spans 14 residues. Germline V CDR1 and CDR2: MNHEY, SVGAGI. The CDR3 DNA reads TGTGCCAGCATTATCAGGCAGGGTTTCCGGCCCCAGCATTTT. Translated: CASIIRQGFRPQHF.

The V gene is TRBV6-2 or TRBV6-3, the J gene TRBJ1-2; TRBD1 might be the D (5 bases). The V gene's germline CDR1 is MNHEY and CDR2 SVGEGT. This CDR3 has 12 amino acids. The V end lost 8 bases, the J end lost 5 bases, and 12 bases lay between the germline ends. CDR3 region: CASRDSTYGYTF. CDR3 nucleotide sequence: TGTGCCAGCCGCGACAGTACATATGGCTACACCTTC.

This clonotype was observed many times. This chain uses TRBV20-1 with TRBJ2-3; 7 bases align to TRBD1. Germline trimming cut 3 bases from V and 0 bases from J; bases unmatched to any gene: 6. Germline V gives CDR1 DFQATT, CDR2 SNEGSKA (reference sequence). The CDR3 length is 15 residues. CDR3 protein: CSASRMTGSTDTQYF. CDR3 DNA: TGCAGTGCTAGTCGTATGACAGGGAGCACAGATACGCAGTATTTT.

A word on this clonotype: A much larger clone lies one base from this, so it may be a read error. The chain couples TRBV2 to TRBJ2-5, with D perhaps matching TRBD2 (5 bases). With 3 bases removed from V and 7 bases from J, the gap between germline ends came to 18 bases. Germline values: CDR1 SNHLY, CDR2 FYNNEI. This CDR3 spans 15 amino acids. CDR3 residues: CASSDGRGLRGTQYF. The CDR3 nucleotides read TGTGCCAGCAGTGACGGTAGAGGACTTAGAGGGACCCAGTACTTC.

This clonotype was counted ten times or more. The J gene is TRBJ2-7, the V gene TRBV6-6, with 12 bases matching TRBD2. V was pared by 6 bases and J by 5 bases, with 2 bases of the junction left unmatched. The CDR3 sequence is 13 residues long. Germline assignment: CDR1 MNHNY and CDR2 SVGAGI (reference sequence). The CDR3 loop reads CASRPSGGDEQYF. In DNA form, the CDR3 reads TGTGCCAGCAGACCTAGCGGGGGGGACGAGCAGTACTTC.

The chain combines TRBV20-1 with TRBJ2-2; 11 bases match TRBD2. CDR1 is DFQATT and CDR2 is SNEGSKA in the germline V gene (reference sequence). The CDR3 spans 16 residues. The ends lost 1 base at V and 3 bases at J; junction bases unmatched: 4. The CDR3 DNA follows: TGCAGTGCTAGAGCCCCGGGACTAGCGGACACCGGGGAGCTGTTTTTT. Its translation: CSARAPGLADTGELFF.

This clonotype was counted ten times or more. This rearrangement joins TRBV4-2 to TRBJ2-5; D uncertain. Germline V gene sequence: CDR1 LGHNA, CDR2 YNFKEQ. V dropped 3 bases and J dropped 2 bases, with 7 bases sitting between them. The CDR3 has 13 residues. The CDR3 sequence: CASSQLDQETQYF. DNA of the CDR3: TGTGCCAGCAGCCAGTTGGATCAAGAGACCCAGTACTTC.

This clonotype occurred a few times. DNA of the CDR3: TGCGCCAGCAGCCAAGATGTATCATTCTCTGGAAACACCATATATTTT. Protein sequence: CASSQDVSFSGNTIYF. This chain uses TRBV4-3 with TRBJ1-3; D is uncertain. The germline CDR1 and CDR2 sequences are LGHNA and YSLEER. The V and J ends lost 0 bases and 0 bases respectively, with 9 bases between them. This CDR3 region has 16 residues.

This clonotype was found many times. V is TRBV29-1 and J is TRBJ2-5; 7 positions agree with TRBD2. With 8 bases clipped from V and 1 base from J, the junction kept 7 bases outside the gene matches. The CDR3 runs 13 residues. Germline assignment: CDR1 SQVTM and CDR2 ANQGSEA. CDR3 DNA: TGCAGCCTGGGGAGGGGATCCCAAGAGACCCAGTACTTC. Translation: CSLGRGSQETQYF.